A selection of T cell receptor beta chains follows, all from one sample in a study of T cell responses to AZD1222 COVID-19 vaccine. Here immunoSEQ multiplex PCR was the method, and the copy in TCRdb shows in-frame clones only, minus some. Among more than 85,000 clones, approximately 84% were seen once, and the ten largest hold around 14%. Here the sequenced sample was peripheral blood, taken 28 days after the second AZD1222 dose. Source of these receptors: an adult who received the AZD1222 COVID-19 vaccine. The CDR3 runs from the conserved cysteine through the conserved F or W. A D gene is named only where the DNA matches it firmly. Clone sizes are given selectively: once, few, many, or a class where the clone is expanded.

v_call	d_call	clone_size	j_call	cdr3_aa	cdr3_nt
TRBV6-2/TRBV6-3	.	.	TRBJ2-5	CASSYGGQGSETQYF	TGTGCCAGCAGTTATGGGGGTCAGGGGAGCGAGACCCAGTACTTC
TRBV6-5	TRBD2	.	TRBJ2-1	CASSYPGGGRNEQFF	TGTGCCAGCAGTTACCCCGGGGGGGGCCGCAATGAGCAGTTCTTC
TRBV4-2	.	.	TRBJ2-7	CASSQDSPDGTYEQYF	TGTGCCAGCAGCCAAGATTCCCCTGACGGAACCTACGAGCAGTACTTC
TRBV5-8	TRBD1	once	TRBJ1-1	CASSLEPTGPNTEAFF	TGTGCCAGCAGCTTGGAGCCGACAGGGCCGAACACTGAAGCTTTCTTT
TRBV10-2	TRBD2	.	TRBJ2-7	CASREAGGPSNEQYF	TGCGCCAGCAGAGAAGCGGGGGGGCCTAGTAACGAGCAGTACTTC
TRBV9	.	.	TRBJ2-1	CASSPWGNEQFF	TGTGCCAGCAGCCCGTGGGGGAATGAGCAGTTCTTC
TRBV6-1	.	.	TRBJ1-4	CASSGGDSATNEKLFF	TGTGCCAGCAGTGGGGGGGATTCTGCAACTAATGAAAAACTGTTTTTT
TRBV19	.	.	TRBJ2-7	CASSPRGAYEQYF	TGTGCCAGTAGTCCTCGGGGAGCGTACGAGCAGTACTTC
TRBV5-1	.	.	TRBJ1-1	CASSLGPANTEAFF	TGCGCCAGCAGCTTGGGACCGGCGAACACTGAAGCTTTCTTT
TRBV3-1/TRBV3-2	TRBD2	.	TRBJ2-7	CASSLSGRSSYEQYF	TGTGCCAGCAGCCTTAGCGGGAGGAGTTCCTACGAGCAGTACTTC
TRBV7-9	TRBD2	.	TRBJ2-1	CASSPGQRTSGRNEQFF	TGTGCCAGCAGCCCAGGGCAGCGGACTAGCGGGAGAAATGAGCAGTTCTTC
TRBV5-1	.	.	TRBJ1-1	CASELDGNTEAFF	TGCGCCAGCGAACTGGACGGGAACACTGAAGCTTTCTTT
TRBV19	.	.	TRBJ1-1	CASTLSTVQGTEAFF	TGTGCCAGTACCCTATCGACAGTCCAGGGGACTGAAGCTTTCTTT
TRBV19	.	.	TRBJ2-4	CASQGAPEGDIQYF	TGTGCCAGCCAAGGGGCCCCGGAGGGGGACATTCAGTACTTC
TRBV5-1	TRBD1	.	TRBJ2-3	CASSDLGQGLTDTQYF	TGCGCCAGCAGCGACCTGGGACAGGGGTTGACAGATACGCAGTATTTT
TRBV5-1	.	few	TRBJ1-1	CASSLATGYQAFF	TGCGCCAGCAGCTTGGCGACAGGATATCAAGCTTTCTTT
TRBV2	.	.	TRBJ1-6	CASSELQGGRSPLHF	TGTGCCAGCAGTGAACTCCAGGGAGGAAGGTCACCCCTCCACTTT
TRBV7-2	TRBD1	.	TRBJ1-5	CASSRQGNQPQHF	TGTGCCAGCAGCCGACAGGGAAATCAGCCCCAGCATTTT
TRBV5-1	.	.	TRBJ2-7	CASSFDMRGAGEQYF	TGCGCCAGCAGCTTCGATATGAGGGGAGCCGGCGAGCAGTACTTC
TRBV6-5	TRBD1	.	TRBJ1-4	CASRNDRDKLFF	TGTGCCAGCAGAAACGACAGGGACAAACTGTTTTTT
TRBV7-2	.	once	TRBJ2-7	CASSLGASTRTYEQYF	TGTGCCAGCAGCTTAGGGGCTAGCACAAGAACCTACGAGCAGTACTTC
TRBV19	.	.	TRBJ1-2	CASNSGHSAFTLDTF	TGTGCCAGCAACTCGGGACACTCCGCCTTTACCTTGGACACCTTC
TRBV5-1	.	.	TRBJ2-7	CASSLGSYTDEQYF	TGCGCCAGCAGCTTGGGTTCTTATACGGACGAGCAGTACTTC
TRBV2	.	.	TRBJ1-5	CASSLGRGNQPQHF	TGTGCCAGCAGCCTGGGGAGGGGCAATCAGCCCCAGCATTTT
TRBV11-3	TRBD2	.	TRBJ2-7	CASSSRSAGGPLHSRHEQYF	TGTGCCAGCAGCTCCCGTTCGGCGGGGGGGCCCCTCCATTCACGCCACGAGCAGTACTTC
TRBV30	TRBD1	.	TRBJ1-5	CAWTGGGNQPQHF	TGTGCCTGGACAGGGGGAGGAAATCAGCCCCAGCATTTT
TRBV25-1	.	.	TRBJ2-1	CASSDYIYGTTDNEQFF	TGTGCCAGCAGTGACTATATATACGGGACAACCGACAATGAGCAGTTCTTC
TRBV4-1	.	.	TRBJ1-1	CASSQGTQGEAFF	TGCGCCAGCAGCCAAGGCACCCAGGGGGAAGCTTTCTTT
TRBV18	.	.	TRBJ1-5	CASGFDRRDQPQHF	TGTGCCAGCGGATTCGACAGGAGAGATCAGCCCCAGCATTTT
TRBV28	TRBD1	.	TRBJ1-5	CASSLPRRGRGHGTQHF	TGTGCCAGCAGTTTACCCCGCCGGGGCAGGGGGCACGGGACCCAGCATTTT
TRBV7-2	.	.	TRBJ1-4	CASSLYLGREKLFF	TGTGCCAGCAGCTTATACCTGGGGCGAGAAAAACTGTTTTTT
TRBV29-1	.	.	TRBJ1-5	CSVEDLYRLVWPQHF	TGCAGCGTTGAAGACCTTTACCGTTTGGTTTGGCCCCAGCATTTT
TRBV5-1	.	few	TRBJ1-1	CASSLNVEMNTEAFF	TGCGCCAGCAGCTTGAACGTGGAGATGAACACTGAAGCTTTCTTT
TRBV7-2	.	.	TRBJ2-5	CASSPNFVGETQYF	TGTGCCAGCAGCCCCAATTTCGTTGGGGAGACCCAGTACTTC
TRBV9	TRBD2	.	TRBJ2-1	CASSVIAGGRDEQFF	TGTGCCAGCAGCGTCATAGCGGGGGGTAGAGATGAGCAGTTCTTC
TRBV2	.	.	TRBJ1-1	CATSVQGEGNTEAFF	TGTGCCACGTCGGTGCAGGGCGAAGGGAACACTGAAGCTTTCTTT
TRBV25-1	.	.	TRBJ1-6	CASSLNSPLHF	TGTGCCAGCTCTCTTAATTCACCCCTCCACTTT
TRBV9	.	.	TRBJ2-2	CASSATGELFF	TGTGCCAGCAGCGCTACCGGGGAGCTGTTTTTT
TRBV27	TRBD1	.	TRBJ1-2	CASSFLHRVTGGGGYTF	TGTGCCAGCAGTTTTTTACACCGGGTCACAGGGGGCGGTGGCTACACCTTC
TRBV7-9	.	.	TRBJ1-4	CASSLGPLVEKLFF	TGTGCCAGCAGCCTCGGACCGCTGGTGGAAAAACTGTTTTTT